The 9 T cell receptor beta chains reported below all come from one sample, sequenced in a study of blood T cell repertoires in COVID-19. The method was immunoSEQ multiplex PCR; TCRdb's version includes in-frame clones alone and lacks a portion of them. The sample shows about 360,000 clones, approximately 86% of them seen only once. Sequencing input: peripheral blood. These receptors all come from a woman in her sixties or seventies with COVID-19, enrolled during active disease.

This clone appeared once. This CDR3 reads CASSFKGAADTQYF. The DNA for the CDR3 is TGTGCCAGCAGCTTTAAGGGGGCCGCAGATACGCAGTATTTT. The chain is built from TRBV5-6 and TRBJ2-3; 7 bases are shared with TRBD1. The V gene end was trimmed by 2 bases and the J gene end by 4 bases; junction bases not matched to a gene: 4. Germline V lookup: CDR1 SGHDT, CDR2 YYEEEE. CDR3 length: 14 residues. Filled out from reference TRBV5-6 and TRBJ2-3, the complete variable domain reads DAGVTQSPTHLIKTRGQQVTLRCSPKSGHDTVSWYQQALGQGPQFIFQYYEEEERQRGNFPDRFSGHQFPNYSSELNVNALLLGDSALYLCASSFKGAADTQYFGPGTRLTVL.

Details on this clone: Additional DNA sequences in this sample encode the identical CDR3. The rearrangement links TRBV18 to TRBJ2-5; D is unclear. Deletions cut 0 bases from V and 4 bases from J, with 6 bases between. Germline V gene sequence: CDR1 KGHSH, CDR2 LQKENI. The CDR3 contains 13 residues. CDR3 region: CASSPPSGETQYF. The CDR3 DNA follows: TGTGCCAGCTCACCACCGTCCGGAGAGACCCAGTACTTC.

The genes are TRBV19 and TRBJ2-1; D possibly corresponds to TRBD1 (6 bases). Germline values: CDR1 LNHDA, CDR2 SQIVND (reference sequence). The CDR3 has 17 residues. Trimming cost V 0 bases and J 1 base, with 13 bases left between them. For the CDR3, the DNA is TGTGCCAGTAGTATAGATCCAGGGGTGGGGTCCTACAATGAGCAGTTCTTC. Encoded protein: CASSIDPGVGSYNEQFF.

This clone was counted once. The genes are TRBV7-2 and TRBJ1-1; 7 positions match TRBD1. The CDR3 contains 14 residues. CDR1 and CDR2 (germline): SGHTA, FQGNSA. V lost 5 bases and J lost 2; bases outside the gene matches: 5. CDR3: CASSAQGGNTEAFF. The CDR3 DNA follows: TGTGCCAGCAGCGCCCAGGGGGGAAACACTGAAGCTTTCTTT.

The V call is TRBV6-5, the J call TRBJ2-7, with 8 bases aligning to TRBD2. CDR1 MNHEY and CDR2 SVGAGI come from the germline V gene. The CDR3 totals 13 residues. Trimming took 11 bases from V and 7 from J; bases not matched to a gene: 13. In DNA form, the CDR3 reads TGTGCCTGCCGCCTGGGACTAGGGGGGGAGCAGTACTTC. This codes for CACRLGLGGEQYF.

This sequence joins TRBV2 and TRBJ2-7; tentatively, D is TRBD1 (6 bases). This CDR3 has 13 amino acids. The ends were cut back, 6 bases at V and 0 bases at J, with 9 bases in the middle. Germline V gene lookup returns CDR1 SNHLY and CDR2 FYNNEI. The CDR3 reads CASSRTASYEQYF. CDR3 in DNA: TGTGCCAGCAGCCGGACAGCCTCCTACGAGCAGTACTTC.

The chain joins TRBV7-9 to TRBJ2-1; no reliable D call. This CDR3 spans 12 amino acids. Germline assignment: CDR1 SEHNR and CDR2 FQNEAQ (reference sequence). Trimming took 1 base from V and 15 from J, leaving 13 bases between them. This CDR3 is CASSLVARMPFF. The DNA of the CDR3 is TGTGCCAGCAGCTTAGTCGCTAGGATGCCGTTCTTC.

CDR3 residues: CAWTQGVGYTF. The CDR3 DNA reads as TGTGCCTGGACCCAGGGGGTAGGGTACACCTTC. V gene TRBV30 combines with J gene TRBJ1-2; 7 nucleotides agree with TRBD1. The germline V gene has CDR1 GTSNPN and CDR2 SVGIG (reference sequence). V was pared by 4 bases and J by 11 bases, with 7 bases of the junction left unmatched. The CDR3 runs 11 residues.

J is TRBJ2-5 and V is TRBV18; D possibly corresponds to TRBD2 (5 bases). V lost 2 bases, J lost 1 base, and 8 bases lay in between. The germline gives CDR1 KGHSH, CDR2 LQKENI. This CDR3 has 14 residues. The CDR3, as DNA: TGTGCCAGCTCACCAGCCGGACTCCAAGAGACCCAGTACTTC. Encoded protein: CASSPAGLQETQYF.